These T cell receptor beta chains were read from a single sample in a study of shared clonotypes between healthy human individuals. The method was immunoSEQ multiplex PCR; TCRdb's version includes in-frame clones alone and lacks a portion of them. Of 2 million to 2.5 million clones listed, 95% were seen once; the top ten hold 0.1% to 0.15%. Sequencing was done on a sample of naive CD4+ T cells sorted from blood. All receptors come from a young man in good health. CDR3s include the opening cysteine and the closing phenylalanine or tryptophan. A D gene is named only where the DNA matches it firmly. Clone size appears in some rows only: once, few, many, or a class for an expanded clone.

clone size | J gene | V gene | D gene | CDR3 protein | CDR3 DNA
once | TRBJ2-4 | TRBV4-3 | NA | CASSQDGGGLAKNIQYF | TGCGCCAGCAGCCAAGATGGGGGGGGCCTAGCCAAAAACATTCAGTACTTC
NA | TRBJ1-4 | TRBV18 | TRBD1 | CASSPPGTGGEKLFF | TGTGCCAGCTCTCCACCGGGGACAGGGGGAGAAAAACTGTTTTTT
NA | TRBJ2-5 | TRBV5-1 | TRBD2 | CASTPTTSGVQETQYF | TGCGCCAGCACCCCCACTACTAGCGGGGTCCAAGAGACCCAGTACTTC
NA | TRBJ1-5 | TRBV7-2 | NA | CASSSRVAEGQPQHF | TGTGCCAGCAGCTCCAGGGTAGCGGAGGGTCAGCCCCAGCATTTT
NA | TRBJ1-6 | TRBV10-2 | NA | CASSEVPNSPLHF | TGCGCCAGCAGTGAGGTACCCAATTCACCCCTCCACTTT
NA | TRBJ2-3 | TRBV5-4 | TRBD2 | CAGGRDTDTQYF | TGTGCGGGCGGGAGGGACACAGATACGCAGTATTTT
NA | TRBJ2-2 | TRBV7-7 | TRBD1 | CASSLAGQGFPGELFF | TGTGCTAGCAGCTTGGCGGGACAGGGGTTTCCCGGGGAGCTGTTTTTT
NA | TRBJ1-5 | TRBV6-1 | NA | CASSEAPFTPRAQHF | TGTGCCAGCAGTGAAGCGCCGTTTACCCCTCGGGCCCAGCATTTT
NA | TRBJ2-7 | TRBV18 | TRBD1 | CASSTGTGGSYEQYF | TGTGCCAGCTCAACCGGGACAGGGGGCAGCTACGAGCAGTACTTC
NA | TRBJ2-5 | TRBV18 | NA | CASSNQETQYF | TGTGCCAGCTCCAACCAAGAGACCCAGTACTTC
NA | TRBJ2-7 | TRBV6-5 | TRBD1 | CASIGQGTYEQYF | TGTGCCAGCATCGGACAGGGGACCTACGAGCAGTACTTC
NA | TRBJ2-4 | TRBV27 | TRBD2 | CASALGEGRLKNIQYF | TGTGCCAGCGCCTTGGGGGAGGGTCGGCTCAAAAACATTCAGTACTTC
NA | TRBJ1-2 | TRBV5-1 | NA | CASSLDSLSGGYTF | TGCGCCAGCAGCCTCGACTCCCTTTCCGGTGGCTACACCTTC
few | TRBJ2-5 | TRBV5-6 | TRBD2 | CASSSERGGPRETQYF | TGTGCCAGCAGCTCGGAGAGGGGAGGGCCGAGGGAGACCCAGTACTTC
NA | TRBJ1-4 | TRBV30 | TRBD1 | CAWRPGTGEGEKLFF | TGTGCCTGGAGGCCCGGGACAGGGGAGGGTGAAAAACTGTTTTTT
NA | TRBJ2-7 | TRBV11-2 | NA | CASSLASRTVIYEQYF | TGTGCCAGCAGCTTAGCGTCCCGGACAGTCATATACGAGCAGTACTTC
NA | TRBJ2-7 | TRBV6-1 | NA | CASRLRQASSYEQYF | TGTGCCAGCAGGTTAAGACAGGCCAGCTCCTACGAGCAGTACTTC
NA | TRBJ1-5 | TRBV2 | NA | CASSQGSNQPQHF | TGTGCCAGCAGTCAGGGGTCTAATCAGCCCCAGCATTTT